These T cell receptor beta chains were read from a single sample in a study of blood T cells in healthy people across ages. TCRdb fed the 5' RACE reads into MiXCR, producing one record per CDR3 protein. Of 550,000 to 750,000 distinct CDR3 sequences listed, under 25% were seen once; the top ten hold about 3.6%. The sequenced material came from blood. Every receptor here comes from a man in his 70s in good health. The conserved cysteine and the conserved F or W are not part of the CDR3 here. Fields, in order: V gene, J gene, CDR3 protein.

V: TRBV5-1; J: TRBJ2-3; CDR3: ASSLGLEGATDTQY
V: TRBV21-1; J: TRBJ1-4; CDR3: AIQRGFPRMTGEKLF
V: TRBV2; J: TRBJ2-3; CDR3: ASSGLDTQY
V: TRBV20-1; J: TRBJ2-1; CDR3: SAGQRYNEQF
V: TRBV19; J: TRBJ2-2; CDR3: ASRSRGAGELF
V: TRBV20-1; J: TRBJ2-5; CDR3: SASSRRQETQY
V: TRBV7-2; J: TRBJ2-3; CDR3: ASSLASGTPSTDTQY
V: TRBV6-5; J: TRBJ2-2; CDR3: ASGSRTGELF
V: TRBV7-2; J: TRBJ2-2; CDR3: ASSLGGGGLGELF
V: TRBV12-3/TRBV12-4; J: TRBJ2-1; CDR3: ASSPGISYNEQF